Reported below is one TCR beta chain. Antigen unknown. These data originate in a study of blood T cells in healthy people across ages. A J-beta primer mix and a sample-barcoded 5' primer were used in a second PCR of about 6 to 12 cycles. One entry per CDR3 protein, called by TCRdb with MiXCR from the 5' RACE reads. The sample carries around 940,000 distinct CDR3 sequences, roughly half recorded once. Germline loops: CDR1 KGHSH, CDR2 LQKENI. V shed 2 bases and J 15 bases; nucleotides not matched to a gene: 7. This CDR3 region has 13 residues. Points from the study as a whole: It was not known whether donors were CMV positive (a possible confounder of expanded clonotype changes).

The rearrangement joins TRBV18 to TRBJ2-1, with 10 bases fitting TRBD2. This TCR came from a woman aged 60-75 years in good health. What was sequenced was blood. This CDR3 is CASSPALAGFLFF. In DNA form, the CDR3 reads TGTGCCAGCTCACCAGCACTAGCGGGGTTTCTGTTCTTC. Using reference TRBV18 and TRBJ2-1 for the parts outside the CDR3, the full variable domain is NAGVMQNPRHLVRRRGQEARLRCSPMKGHSHVYWYRQLPEEGLKFMVYLQKENIIDESGMPKERFSAEFPKEGPSILRIQQVVRGDSAAYFCASSPALAGFLFFGPGTRLTVL.